The present entry profiles one T cell receptor (beta chain) with its context. Its specificity is not known. Produced via immunoSEQ multiplex PCR; TCRdb's table is partial and in-frame only. The data show tens of thousands of clones, with around 80% seen just once and 4% held by the top ten. This entry is derived from a study of radiotherapy plus CTLA-4 blockade in lung cancer. Overall study context: Objective responses were documented in approximately 18% of patients, with disease control in approximately 32%. Study-level points and caveats: Some TCR clones had been derived from tumors. These clones expanded in peripheral blood after radiotherapy plus ipilimumab. Interferon-beta and early blood T cell clone dynamics reportedly predicted response best.

The CDR3 totals 14 residues. V trimming: 5 bases; J trimming: 6 bases; junction bases outside the gene matches: 8. Germline V gives CDR1 SGHTA, CDR2 FQGNSA. The gene calls are TRBV7-2 and TRBJ2-5; 8 nucleotides align to TRBD2. Here the sequenced sample was peripheral blood, taken from a patient treated with radiotherapy plus ipilimumab. The TCR comes from a human donor with non-small cell lung cancer who had a partial response to radiotherapy plus ipilimumab. The CDR3 sequence: CASSQGLAGQTQYF. CDR3 coding DNA: TGTGCCAGCAGCCAAGGACTAGCCGGGCAGACCCAGTACTTC.